Listed below are T cell receptor beta chains from one sample, sequenced in a study of shared clonotypes between healthy human individuals. Assay used: immunoSEQ multiplex PCR; TCRdb lists only in-frame clones, some missing. The sample carries nearly 1 million clones, around 80% recorded once. The sample taken for sequencing was memory CD4+ T cells sorted from blood. The receptor set was obtained from a man between 18 and 35 years old in good health. CDR3s include the opening cysteine and the closing phenylalanine or tryptophan. The order of the fields is J gene, clone size, D gene, V gene, CDR3 protein, CDR3 DNA. A D gene is named only where the DNA matches it firmly. Size tells how often a clone was seen (once, few, many) or the class of an expanded clone, and some rows leave it out.

TRBJ2-5	-	TRBD1	TRBV2	CASQQGSGETQYF	TGTGCCAGCCAACAGGGGAGTGGGGAGACCCAGTACTTC
TRBJ2-1	once	-	TRBV5-1	CASSLATAALYNEQFF	TGCGCCAGCAGCTTGGCGACAGCCGCACTCTACAATGAGCAGTTCTTC
TRBJ1-5	few	-	TRBV19	CASSIGPSSQPQHF	TGTGCCAGTAGTATAGGTCCGTCCAGTCAGCCCCAGCATTTT
TRBJ1-2	-	-	TRBV6-1	CASSEVIYDYGYTF	TGTGCCAGCAGTGAAGTTATTTATGACTATGGCTACACCTTC
TRBJ2-7	-	-	TRBV10-2	CASSRTLSYEQYF	TGCGCCAGCAGTAGGACCCTATCCTACGAGCAGTACTTC
TRBJ2-7	-	TRBD1	TRBV19	CATSGTVPYEQYF	TGTGCCACATCCGGGACAGTGCCCTACGAGCAGTACTTC
TRBJ2-3	-	-	TRBV27	CASSPAGPKQYF	TGTGCCAGCAGTCCCGCGGGGCCTAAGCAGTATTTT
TRBJ2-3	-	-	TRBV27	CASSAGRRGTDTQYF	TGTGCCAGCAGCGCTGGGCGCCGGGGCACAGATACGCAGTATTTT
TRBJ2-3	-	TRBD2	TRBV11-2	CASSLFGGAGDTQYF	TGTGCCAGCAGCTTATTCGGGGGGGCAGGAGATACGCAGTATTTT
TRBJ2-1	-	TRBD2	TRBV19	CASSIPGLAGGEEQFF	TGTGCCAGTAGTATCCCGGGACTAGCGGGAGGGGAGGAGCAGTTCTTC
TRBJ2-3	-	-	TRBV5-1	CASSLAGGADTQYF	TGCGCCAGCAGCTTAGCAGGGGGGGCAGATACGCAGTATTTT
TRBJ1-1	few	-	TRBV30	CAWIRGRGEAFF	TGTGCCTGGATAAGGGGGAGGGGTGAAGCTTTCTTT
TRBJ2-5	-	-	TRBV6-1	CAIRRDLGQETQYF	TGTGCCATCCGTAGGGACCTGGGGCAAGAGACCCAGTACTTC
TRBJ2-7	-	TRBD2	TRBV19	CASSIRGLAVPYEQYF	TGTGCCAGTAGTATTAGGGGACTAGCGGTTCCCTACGAGCAGTACTTC
TRBJ1-2	once	-	TRBV6-1	CASLRGGLLDYGYTF	TGTGCCAGCCTACGGGGGGGGCTTCTGGACTATGGCTACACCTTC
TRBJ1-5	-	-	TRBV19	CASSLANQPQHF	TGTGCCAGTAGTCTCGCCAATCAGCCCCAGCATTTT
TRBJ2-7	-	TRBD1	TRBV9	CASSPHPGQGTFYEQYF	TGTGCCAGCAGCCCCCATCCGGGACAGGGGACTTTCTACGAGCAGTACTTC
TRBJ2-7	-	TRBD1	TRBV28	CASGQTGLYEQYF	TGTGCCAGCGGGCAGACAGGGCTCTACGAGCAGTACTTC
TRBJ2-2	few	TRBD1	TRBV18	CASSPKGTVPGELFF	TGTGCCAGCTCACCAAAGGGGACAGTTCCCGGGGAGCTGTTTTTT
TRBJ2-1	-	TRBD2	TRBV27	CASKVRGRSEQFF	TGTGCCAGCAAGGTGCGGGGGAGGAGTGAGCAGTTCTTC
TRBJ2-3	-	TRBD1	TRBV18	CATVDRARTDTQYF	TGTGCCACCGTGGACAGGGCCCGAACAGATACGCAGTATTTT
TRBJ2-2	-	-	TRBV18	CASSSRAGELFF	TGTGCCAGCTCATCAAGGGCCGGGGAGCTGTTTTTT
TRBJ1-6	few	-	TRBV15	CATSSREPYSPLHF	TGTGCCACCAGCAGCCGGGAGCCATATTCACCCCTCCACTTT
TRBJ1-1	-	-	TRBV15	CATSRDRYTEAFF	TGTGCCACCAGCAGAGATCGTTACACTGAAGCTTTCTTT
TRBJ1-1	few	TRBD1	TRBV4-1	CASSQGGTGNTEAFF	TGCGCCAGCAGCCAGGGGGGGACAGGGAACACTGAAGCTTTCTTT
TRBJ2-7	few	-	TRBV13	CASSLVPGATYEQYF	TGTGCCAGCAGCTTAGTCCCGGGAGCCACCTACGAGCAGTACTTC
TRBJ1-6	-	-	TRBV5-5	CASSLGLLGGSPLHF	TGTGCCAGCAGCTTGGGTCTCCTAGGAGGATCACCCCTCCACTTT
TRBJ2-1	-	-	TRBV14	CASSPNRLENEQFF	TGTGCCAGCAGCCCCAACCGACTGGAGAATGAGCAGTTCTTC
TRBJ1-5	many	-	TRBV6-1	CASSVGLGQPQHF	TGTGCCAGCAGTGTGGGATTAGGTCAGCCCCAGCATTTT
TRBJ2-3	-	-	TRBV4-1	CASSRTRGPTDTQYF	TGCGCCAGCAGCCGAACGCGGGGGCCCACAGATACGCAGTATTTT
TRBJ1-1	-	-	TRBV7-8	CASSLASRAEAFF	TGTGCCAGCAGCTTAGCCAGTAGAGCCGAAGCTTTCTTT
TRBJ2-7	-	-	TRBV20-1	CSARDRWDDYF	TGCAGTGCTAGAGATCGCTGGGACGACTACTTC
TRBJ1-5	few	TRBD1	TRBV6-1	CASKTGQGDWWPQHF	TGTGCCAGCAAAACGGGACAGGGGGATTGGTGGCCCCAGCATTTT
TRBJ2-7	-	TRBD1	TRBV29-1	CSVGQGVSYEQYF	TGCAGCGTGGGACAGGGGGTCTCCTACGAGCAGTACTTC
TRBJ2-5	-	TRBD1	TRBV10-3	CATAPGDRAQETQYF	TGTGCCACAGCTCCGGGGGACAGGGCGCAGGAGACCCAGTACTTC
TRBJ2-7	once	TRBD2	TRBV7-2	CASSPRGGGGSYEQYF	TGTGCCAGCAGCCCCCGAGGAGGCGGGGGCTCCTACGAGCAGTACTTC
TRBJ1-2	-	-	TRBV7-2	CASSGIGYGYTF	TGTGCCAGCAGCGGGATCGGCTATGGCTACACCTTC
TRBJ1-2	-	TRBD1	TRBV30	CAWSPRTGLYTF	TGTGCCTGGAGCCCCCGGACAGGGTTATACACCTTC
TRBJ2-1	-	TRBD2	TRBV9	CASSVVAGGPYNEQFF	TGTGCCAGCAGCGTAGTTGCGGGGGGGCCCTACAATGAGCAGTTCTTC
TRBJ1-6	few	TRBD1	TRBV5-1	CASTRDSVNSPLHF	TGCGCCAGTACTCGGGACAGTGTAAATTCACCCCTCCACTTT
TRBJ2-1	-	-	TRBV4-2	CASSQDRWYEQFF	TGTGCCAGCAGCCAAGATAGGTGGTATGAGCAGTTCTTC
TRBJ1-1	few	-	TRBV18	CASSPTANTEAFF	TGTGCCAGCTCACCAACTGCGAACACTGAAGCTTTCTTT
TRBJ2-1	-	-	TRBV2	CASSPRSEQFF	TGTGCCAGCAGTCCTCGCTCCGAGCAGTTCTTC
TRBJ1-6	-	-	TRBV27	CASSLSFFGGSSYNSPLHF	TGTGCCAGCAGTTTATCGTTTTTTGGGGGGAGCTCCTATAATTCACCCCTCCACTTT